This T cell receptor beta chain was found in a study of blood T cell repertoires in COVID-19. Study details: PBMCs, B-cell-depleted T cells, or T cells provided the cDNA or gDNA that made up the material.

Germline CDR1 is SGHAT and CDR2 is FQNNGV. V gave up 1 base and J gave up 0 bases, with 8 bases separating them. This CDR3 comprises 15 residues. TCRdb's table, derived via immunoSEQ multiplex PCR, lists solely in-frame clones and lacks some. The data contain a few hundred thousand clones, 80% to 90% of them singletons. Material for sequencing was PBMCs or T cells enriched from blood (not recorded which). The clonotype originates from a woman aged 40 to 55 with acute COVID-19. This chain connects TRBV11-2 to TRBJ2-3; possibly TRBD2 for D (5 bases). CDR3 DNA sequence: TGTGCCAGCAGCTTAGTTAGCGCAAGCACAGATACGCAGTATTTT. It codes for CASSLVSASTDTQYF.